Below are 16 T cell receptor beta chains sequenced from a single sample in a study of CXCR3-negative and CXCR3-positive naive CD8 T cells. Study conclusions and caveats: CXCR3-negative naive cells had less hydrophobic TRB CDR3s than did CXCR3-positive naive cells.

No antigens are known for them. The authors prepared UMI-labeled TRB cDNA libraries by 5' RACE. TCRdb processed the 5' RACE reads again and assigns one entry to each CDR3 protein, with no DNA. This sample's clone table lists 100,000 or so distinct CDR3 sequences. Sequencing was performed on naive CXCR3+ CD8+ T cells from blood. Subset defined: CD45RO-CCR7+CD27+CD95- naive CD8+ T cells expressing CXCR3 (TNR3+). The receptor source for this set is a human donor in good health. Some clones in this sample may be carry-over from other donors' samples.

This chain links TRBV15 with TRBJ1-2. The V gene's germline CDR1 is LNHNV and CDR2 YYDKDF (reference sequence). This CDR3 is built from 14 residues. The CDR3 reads CATSRTPGRYGYTF. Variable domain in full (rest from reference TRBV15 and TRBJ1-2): DAMVIQNPRYQVTQFGKPVTLSCSQTLNHNVMYWYQQKSSQAPKLLFHYYDKDFNNEADTPDNFQSRRPNTSFCFLDIRSPGLGDTAMYLCATSRTPGRYGYTFGSGTRLTVV.

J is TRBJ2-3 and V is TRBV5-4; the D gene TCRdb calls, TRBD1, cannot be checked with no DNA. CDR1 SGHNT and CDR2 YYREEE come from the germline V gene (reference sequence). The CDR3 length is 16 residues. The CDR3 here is CASSLAGRGKRDTQYF.

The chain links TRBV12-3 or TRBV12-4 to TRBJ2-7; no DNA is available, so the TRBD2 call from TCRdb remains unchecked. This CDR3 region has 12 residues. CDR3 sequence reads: CASSLTPPTQYF.

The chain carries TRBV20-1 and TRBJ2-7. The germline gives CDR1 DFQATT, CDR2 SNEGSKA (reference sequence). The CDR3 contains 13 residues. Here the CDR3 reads CSARDQGSYEQYF.

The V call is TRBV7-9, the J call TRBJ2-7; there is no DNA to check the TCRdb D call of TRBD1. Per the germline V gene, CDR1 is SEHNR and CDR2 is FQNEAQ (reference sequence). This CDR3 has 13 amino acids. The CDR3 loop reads CASSPPGDYEQYF.

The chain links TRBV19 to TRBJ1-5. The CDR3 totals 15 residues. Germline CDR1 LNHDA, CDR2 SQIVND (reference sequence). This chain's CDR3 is CASSIVLNSNQPQHF. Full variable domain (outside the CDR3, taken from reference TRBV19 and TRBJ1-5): DGGITQSPKYLFRKEGQNVTLSCEQNLNHDAMYWYRQDPGQGLRLIYYSQIVNDFQKGDIAEGYSVSREKKESFPLTVTSAQKNPTAFYLCASSIVLNSNQPQHFGDGTRLSIL.

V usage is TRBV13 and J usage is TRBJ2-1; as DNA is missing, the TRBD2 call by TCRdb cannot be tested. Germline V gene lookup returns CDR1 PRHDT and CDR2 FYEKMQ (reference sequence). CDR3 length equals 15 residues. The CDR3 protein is CASSLGGLNHGEQFF.

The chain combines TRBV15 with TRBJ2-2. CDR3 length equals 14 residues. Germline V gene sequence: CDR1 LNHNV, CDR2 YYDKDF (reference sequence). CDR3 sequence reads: CATSRDLHTGELFF.

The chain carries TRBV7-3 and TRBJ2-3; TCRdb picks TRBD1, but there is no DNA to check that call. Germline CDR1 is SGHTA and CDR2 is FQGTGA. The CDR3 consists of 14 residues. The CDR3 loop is CASSSRGGTDTQYF.

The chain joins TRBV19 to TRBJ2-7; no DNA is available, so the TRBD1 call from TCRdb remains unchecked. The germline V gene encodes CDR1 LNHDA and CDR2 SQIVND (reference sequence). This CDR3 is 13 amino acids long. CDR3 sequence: CASSLTGDGEQYF.

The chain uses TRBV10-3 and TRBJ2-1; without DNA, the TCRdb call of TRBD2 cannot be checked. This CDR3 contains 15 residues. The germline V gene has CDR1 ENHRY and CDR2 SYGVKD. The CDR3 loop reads CTISDPLALYNEQFF.

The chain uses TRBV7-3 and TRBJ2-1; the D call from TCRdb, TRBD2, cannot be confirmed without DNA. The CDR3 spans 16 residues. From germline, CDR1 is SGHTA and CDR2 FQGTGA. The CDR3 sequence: CASSFQLGLANNEQFF. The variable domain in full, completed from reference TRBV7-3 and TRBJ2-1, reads GAGVSQTPSNKVTEKGKYVELRCDPISGHTALYWYRQSLGQGPEFLIYFQGTGAADDSGLPNDRFFAVRPEGSVSTLKIQRTERGDSAVYLCASSFQLGLANNEQFFGPGTRLTVL.

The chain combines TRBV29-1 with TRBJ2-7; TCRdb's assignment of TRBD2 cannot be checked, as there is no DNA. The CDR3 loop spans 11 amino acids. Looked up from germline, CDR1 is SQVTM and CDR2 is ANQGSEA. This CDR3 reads CSPRTVYEQYF.

The CDR3 here is CSASSPQRGNEQYF. The chain links TRBV20-1 to TRBJ2-7; TCRdb calls TRBD2, which cannot be checked without DNA. CDR3 length equals 14 residues. Germline CDR1 and CDR2: DFQATT and SNEGSKA (reference sequence).

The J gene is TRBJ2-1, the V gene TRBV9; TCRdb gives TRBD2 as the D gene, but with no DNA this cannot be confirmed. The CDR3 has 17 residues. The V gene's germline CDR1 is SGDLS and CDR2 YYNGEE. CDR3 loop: CASSSRQGPSAVNEQFF.

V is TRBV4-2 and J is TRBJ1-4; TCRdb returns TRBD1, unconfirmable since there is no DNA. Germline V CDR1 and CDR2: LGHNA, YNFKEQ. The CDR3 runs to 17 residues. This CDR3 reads CASSQDGDVSTNEKLFF.